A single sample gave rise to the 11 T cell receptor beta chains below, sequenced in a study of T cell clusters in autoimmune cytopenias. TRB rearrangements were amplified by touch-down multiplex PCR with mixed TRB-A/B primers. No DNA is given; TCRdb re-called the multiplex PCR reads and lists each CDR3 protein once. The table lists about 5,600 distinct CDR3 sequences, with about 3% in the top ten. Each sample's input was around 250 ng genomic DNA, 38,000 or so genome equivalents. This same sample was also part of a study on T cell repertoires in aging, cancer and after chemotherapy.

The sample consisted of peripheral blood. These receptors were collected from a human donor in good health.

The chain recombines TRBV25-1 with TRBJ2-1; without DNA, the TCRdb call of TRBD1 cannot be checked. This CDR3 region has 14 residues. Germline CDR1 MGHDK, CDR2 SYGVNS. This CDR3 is CASSEQGAYNEQFF.

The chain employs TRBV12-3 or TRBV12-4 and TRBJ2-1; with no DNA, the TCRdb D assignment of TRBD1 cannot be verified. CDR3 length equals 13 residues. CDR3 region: CASSLWGADEQFF.

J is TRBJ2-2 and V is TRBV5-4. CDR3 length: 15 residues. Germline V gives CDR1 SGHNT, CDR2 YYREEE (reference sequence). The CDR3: CASSLDGLNTGELFF. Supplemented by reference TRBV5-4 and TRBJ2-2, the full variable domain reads ETGVTQSPTHLIKTRGQQVTLRCSSQSGHNTVSWYQQALGQGPQFIFQYYREEENGRGNFPPRFSGLQFPNYSSELNVNALELDDSALYLCASSLDGLNTGELFFGEGSRLTVL.

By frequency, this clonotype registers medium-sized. CDR3 protein: CASSLGFAGANVLTF. The chain carries TRBV12-3 or TRBV12-4 and TRBJ2-6. This CDR3 is 15 amino acids long.

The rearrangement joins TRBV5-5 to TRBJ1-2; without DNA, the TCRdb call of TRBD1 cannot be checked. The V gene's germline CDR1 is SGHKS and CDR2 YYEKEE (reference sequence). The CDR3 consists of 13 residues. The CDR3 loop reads CASSARQGGGYTF.

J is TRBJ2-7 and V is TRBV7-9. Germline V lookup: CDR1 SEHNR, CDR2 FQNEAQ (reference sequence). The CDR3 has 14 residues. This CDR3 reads CASSSDRARYEQYF.

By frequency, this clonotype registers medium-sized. CDR3 sequence: CALSRGPTDTQYF. The chain carries TRBV5-4 and TRBJ2-3; the TRBD2 assignment by TCRdb is unverifiable without DNA. Germline V gene lookup returns CDR1 SGHNT and CDR2 YYREEE (reference sequence). The CDR3 contains 13 residues. The full variable domain, in which reference TRBV5-4 and TRBJ2-3 provide the parts outside the CDR3, is ETGVTQSPTHLIKTRGQQVTLRCSSQSGHNTVSWYQQALGQGPQFIFQYYREEENGRGNFPPRFSGLQFPNYSSELNVNALELDDSALYLCALSRGPTDTQYFGPGTRLTVL.

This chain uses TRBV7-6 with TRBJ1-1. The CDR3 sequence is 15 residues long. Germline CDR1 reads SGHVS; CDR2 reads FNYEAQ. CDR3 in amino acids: CASSPFRGQNTEAFF.

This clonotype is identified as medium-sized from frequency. The CDR3 sequence is CASSLAGGNEQYF. The rearrangement links TRBV5-4 to TRBJ2-7; the D call of TRBD2 rests on TCRdb alone, since no DNA is present to check it. The CDR3 spans 13 residues. In germline, CDR1 is SGHNT, CDR2 YYREEE (reference sequence). Using reference TRBV5-4 and TRBJ2-7 for the parts outside the CDR3, the full variable domain is ETGVTQSPTHLIKTRGQQVTLRCSSQSGHNTVSWYQQALGQGPQFIFQYYREEENGRGNFPPRFSGLQFPNYSSELNVNALELDDSALYLCASSLAGGNEQYFGPGTRLTVT.

Here the CDR3 reads CASSLVLGLAEPAFF. This sequence joins TRBV7-9 and TRBJ2-1; TCRdb outputs TRBD2, but without DNA this stays unchecked. This CDR3 is 15 amino acids long. Germline V gene sequence: CDR1 SEHNR, CDR2 FQNEAQ (reference sequence).

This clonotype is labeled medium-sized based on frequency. This CDR3 reads CASSKQGRDQPQHF. V gene TRBV6-5 combines with J gene TRBJ1-5; TCRdb outputs TRBD1, but without DNA this stays unchecked. CDR1 and CDR2 from the germline V gene are MNHEY and SVGAGI. The CDR3 is 14 residues long.